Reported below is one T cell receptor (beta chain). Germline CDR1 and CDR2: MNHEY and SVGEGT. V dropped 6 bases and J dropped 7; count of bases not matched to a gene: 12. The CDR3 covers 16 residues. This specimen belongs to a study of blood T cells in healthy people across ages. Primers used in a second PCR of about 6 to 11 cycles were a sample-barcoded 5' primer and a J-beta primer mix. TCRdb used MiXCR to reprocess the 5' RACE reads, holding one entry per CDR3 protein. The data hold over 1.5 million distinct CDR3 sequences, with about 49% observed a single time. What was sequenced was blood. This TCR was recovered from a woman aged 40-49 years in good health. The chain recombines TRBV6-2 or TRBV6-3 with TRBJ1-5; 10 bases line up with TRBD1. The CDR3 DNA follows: TGTGCCAGCAGACCTGGGACAGGGGATTTCGGCCAGCCCCAGCATTTT. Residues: CASRPGTGDFGQPQHF.